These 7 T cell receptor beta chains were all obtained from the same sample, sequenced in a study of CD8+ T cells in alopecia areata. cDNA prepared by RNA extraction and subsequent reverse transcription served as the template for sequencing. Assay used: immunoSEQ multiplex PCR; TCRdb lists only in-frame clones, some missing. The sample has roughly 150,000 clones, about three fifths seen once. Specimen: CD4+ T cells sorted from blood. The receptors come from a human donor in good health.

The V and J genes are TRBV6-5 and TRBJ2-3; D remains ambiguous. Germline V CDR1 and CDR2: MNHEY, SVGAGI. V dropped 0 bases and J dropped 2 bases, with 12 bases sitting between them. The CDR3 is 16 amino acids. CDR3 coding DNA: TGTGCCAGCAGTTACTCGGTGCAGGATCCCACAGATACGCAGTATTTT. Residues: CASSYSVQDPTDTQYF.

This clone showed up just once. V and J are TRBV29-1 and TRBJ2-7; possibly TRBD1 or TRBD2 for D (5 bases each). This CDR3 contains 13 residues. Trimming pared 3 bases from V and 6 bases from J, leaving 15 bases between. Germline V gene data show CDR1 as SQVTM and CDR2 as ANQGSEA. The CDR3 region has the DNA TGCAGCGTTGATGGACGGGATAGGGGCGAGCAGTACTTC. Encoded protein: CSVDGRDRGEQYF.

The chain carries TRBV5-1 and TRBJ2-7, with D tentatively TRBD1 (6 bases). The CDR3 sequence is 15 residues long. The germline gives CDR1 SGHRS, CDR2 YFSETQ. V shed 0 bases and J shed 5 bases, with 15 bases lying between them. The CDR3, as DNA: TGCGCCAGCAGCTTGGAATGGCCAGGGGTCCACGAGCAGTACTTC. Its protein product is CASSLEWPGVHEQYF.

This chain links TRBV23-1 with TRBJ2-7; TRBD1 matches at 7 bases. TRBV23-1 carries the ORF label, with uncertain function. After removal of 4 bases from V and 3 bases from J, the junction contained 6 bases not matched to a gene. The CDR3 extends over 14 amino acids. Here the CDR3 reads CASSRNGTDYEQYF. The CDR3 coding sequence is TGCGCCAGCAGTCGCAACGGGACAGACTACGAGCAGTACTTC.

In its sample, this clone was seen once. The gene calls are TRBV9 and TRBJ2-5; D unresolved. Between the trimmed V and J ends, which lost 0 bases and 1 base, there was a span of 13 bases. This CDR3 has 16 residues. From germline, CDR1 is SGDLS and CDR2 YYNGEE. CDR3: CASSVEVAAPQETQYF. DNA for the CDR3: TGTGCCAGCAGCGTAGAGGTTGCGGCACCCCAAGAGACCCAGTACTTC.

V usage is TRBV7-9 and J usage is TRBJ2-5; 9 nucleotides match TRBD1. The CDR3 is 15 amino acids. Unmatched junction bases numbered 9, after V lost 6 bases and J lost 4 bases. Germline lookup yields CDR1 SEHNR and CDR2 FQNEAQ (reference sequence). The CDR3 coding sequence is TGTGCCAGCAGTCAAAACAGGGGGCGTACAGAGACCCAGTACTTC. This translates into CASSQNRGRTETQYF.

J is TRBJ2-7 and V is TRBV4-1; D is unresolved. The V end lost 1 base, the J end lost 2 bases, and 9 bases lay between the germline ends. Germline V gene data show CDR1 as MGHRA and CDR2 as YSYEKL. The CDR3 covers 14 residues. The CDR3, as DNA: TGCGCCAGCAGCCAAGTGGGCTACCCCTACGAGCAGTACTTC. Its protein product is CASSQVGYPYEQYF.